What follows are 26 T cell receptor beta chains derived from one specimen sequenced in a study of OX40 agonist ivuxolimab in advanced cancers. Assay: immunoSEQ multiplex PCR; the TCRdb copy retains only in-frame clones and omits some. The table shows 44,000 or so clones, with about nine tenths occurring only once. The sample consisted of CD4+ or CD8+ T cells sorted from blood, taken in a trial of the OX40 agonist ivuxolimab. Source of these receptors: an adult with an advanced solid tumor such as melanoma, head and neck, liver or kidney cancer.

CDR3 sequence: CASSYRGADTQYF. Here the CDR3 DNA reads TGTGCCAGCAGCTACAGGGGGGCGGATACGCAGTATTTT. The chain uses TRBV7-3 and TRBJ2-3, with 8 bases identical to TRBD1. V lost 4 bases and J lost 6; bases outside the gene matches: 3. The CDR3 extends over 13 amino acids. Germline-derived CDR1 and CDR2 are SGHTA and FQGTGA.

The CDR3 sequence is CASSFAVGAFTDTQYF. In DNA, the CDR3 is TGTGCCAGCAGTTTCGCTGTAGGGGCCTTCACAGATACGCAGTATTTT. J is TRBJ2-3 and V is TRBV28, with D maybe TRBD1 (5 bases). This CDR3 contains 16 residues. Trimming took off 3 bases at V and 2 bases at J, with 15 bases between the two ends. Germline CDR1 reads MDHEN; CDR2 reads SYDVKM.

V and J are TRBV5-8 and TRBJ2-7; 8 bases match TRBD2. V trimming: 1 base; J trimming: 3 bases; junction bases outside the gene matches: 15. This CDR3 is 18 amino acids long. Germline V gene lookup returns CDR1 SGHTS and CDR2 YDEGEE. For the CDR3, the DNA is TGTGCCAGCAGCTTGACGCATGGAGATTCTAGCGGGTTCTACGAGCAGTACTTC. This sequence encodes CASSLTHGDSSGFYEQYF.

The chain is built from TRBV7-9 and TRBJ2-7, with a tentative D call TRBD1 (5 bases). This CDR3 is built from 13 residues. The V end was cut by 3 bases, the J end by 7 bases, with 13 bases between. The germline CDR1 and CDR2 sequences are SEHNR and FQNEAQ (reference sequence). The CDR3 reads CASSLGPSLEQYF. CDR3 nucleotides: TGTGCCAGCAGCTTGGGGCCCTCCTTGGAGCAGTACTTC.

The V gene is TRBV27, the J gene TRBJ2-2, with a weak D call TRBD1 (6 bases). CDR1 and CDR2 (germline): MNHEY, SMNVEV (reference sequence). CDR3 length: 14 amino acids. V was trimmed by 4 bases and J by 2 bases, leaving 8 bases between them. The CDR3 nucleotides are TGTGCCAGCAGTTCAGGGGCTAACACCGGGGAGCTGTTTTTT. Translated: CASSSGANTGELFF.

Only one count was recorded for this clone. J is TRBJ1-6 and V is TRBV27; D is unresolved. The germline V gene encodes CDR1 MNHEY and CDR2 SMNVEV (reference sequence). V lost 8 bases, J lost 2 bases, and 10 bases lay in between. The CDR3 consists of 14 residues. CDR3 in amino acids: CASSETPYNSPLHF. The CDR3 nucleotides are TGTGCCAGCTCCGAGACCCCCTATAATTCACCCCTCCACTTT.

The chain employs TRBV28 and TRBJ2-7; 7 positions match TRBD1. The junction had 10 bases not matched to a gene; V was cut back by 8 bases and J by 0 bases. Germline V lookup: CDR1 MDHEN, CDR2 SYDVKM. This CDR3 contains 15 residues. CDR3 coding DNA: TGTGCCAGCCTAGGGGACAGCGACAGCTCCTACGAGCAGTACTTC. The encoded protein is CASLGDSDSSYEQYF.

The V call is TRBV29-1, the J call TRBJ2-2; 9 bases align to TRBD2. CDR3 length: 13 amino acids. V shed 7 bases, J shed 4 bases, and the junction held 4 bases outside the gene matches. Looked up from germline, CDR1 is SQVTM and CDR2 is ANQGSEA. For the CDR3, the DNA is TGCAGCGCCGGGACTAGCTTCACCGGGGAGCTGTTTTTT. Amino acids: CSAGTSFTGELFF.

The chain recombines TRBV5-6 with TRBJ2-7; tentative D call: TRBD1 (5 bases). Trimming stripped 0 bases from V and 6 bases from J, with 13 bases between. The CDR3 runs 14 residues. The germline CDR1 and CDR2 sequences are SGHDT and YYEEEE. CDR3 amino acids: CASSLGSGLGEQYF. CDR3 DNA: TGTGCCAGCAGCTTGGGATCAGGGTTGGGCGAGCAGTACTTC.

There are a few counts of this clone. CDR3 residues: CASSGWGTGTDTQYF. Here the CDR3 DNA reads TGTGCCAGCAGCGGGTGGGGGACTGGCACAGATACGCAGTATTTT. This rearrangement joins TRBV5-6 to TRBJ2-3, with D perhaps matching TRBD2 (6 bases). The CDR3 is 15 amino acids. Germline V gene data show CDR1 as SGHDT and CDR2 as YYEEEE. The ends were cut back, 4 bases at V and 1 base at J, with 13 bases in the middle.

CDR3 sequence reads: CASKYPKINYGYTF. CDR3 coding DNA: TGTGCCAGCAAATACCCCAAGATCAACTATGGCTACACCTTC. This chain connects TRBV11-3 to TRBJ1-2; D uncertain. The CDR3 has 14 residues. The V and J ends lost 7 bases and 2 bases respectively, with 14 bases between them. The V gene's germline CDR1 is SGHNT and CDR2 YENEEA.

V and J are TRBV4-1 and TRBJ2-5; 10 positions match TRBD2. Germline V gene data show CDR1 as MGHRA and CDR2 as YSYEKL. Losses at the gene ends were 3 bases for V and 4 bases for J; bases not matched to a gene: 2. This CDR3 region has 14 residues. Here the CDR3 reads CASSHASGGETQYF. Here the CDR3 DNA reads TGCGCCAGCAGCCATGCTAGCGGGGGAGAGACCCAGTACTTC.

The V and J genes are TRBV28 and TRBJ2-7; no clear D. The CDR3 runs 11 residues. In germline, CDR1 is MDHEN, CDR2 SYDVKM. The V gene lost 0 bases and the J gene lost 7 bases, with 4 bases spanning the gap. CDR3 amino acids: CASSLWGEQYF. Written as DNA, the CDR3 is TGTGCCAGCAGTTTATGGGGTGAGCAGTACTTC.

This clone was counted between two and nine times. The V and J genes are TRBV2 and TRBJ2-7, with D unclear. The CDR3 spans 13 residues. Trimming stripped 9 bases from V and 5 bases from J, with 17 bases between. CDR1 is SNHLY and CDR2 is FYNNEI in the germline V gene. CDR3 region: CASSYGAGNEQYF. The DNA for the CDR3 is TGTGCCAGTAGCTACGGTGCAGGAAACGAGCAGTACTTC.

This chain links TRBV4-1 with TRBJ2-2; 7 bases match TRBD1. The CDR3 covers 17 residues. Germline trimming cut 1 base from V and 4 bases from J; bases unmatched to any gene: 9. Looked up from germline, CDR1 is MGHRA and CDR2 is YSYEKL. CDR3: CASSQGYRGRGTGELFF. The CDR3 DNA follows: TGCGCCAGCAGCCAAGGGTACAGGGGACGCGGCACCGGGGAGCTGTTTTTT.

The CDR3 DNA is TGCAGCGTTGATTTAGAAAACACTGAAGCTTTCTTT. As protein: CSVDLENTEAFF. V is TRBV29-1 and J is TRBJ1-1, with no clear D. The CDR3 consists of 12 residues. The V end was cut by 3 bases, the J end by 2 bases, with 7 bases between. Germline V gene sequence: CDR1 SQVTM, CDR2 ANQGSEA.

The V call is TRBV7-6, the J call TRBJ2-3; tentatively, D is TRBD1 or TRBD2 (5 bases each). The CDR3 has 15 residues. The V end was cut by 5 bases, the J end by 0 bases, with 12 bases between. Germline assignment: CDR1 SGHVS and CDR2 FNYEAQ. CDR3 amino acids: CASSPDWGSTDTQYF. The CDR3 DNA sequence: TGTGCCAGCAGCCCGGACTGGGGGAGCACAGATACGCAGTATTTT.

The V call is TRBV29-1, the J call TRBJ1-4; 9 bases line up with TRBD1. This CDR3 spans 14 amino acids. CDR1 and CDR2 from the germline V gene are SQVTM and ANQGSEA. The junction had 12 bases not matched to a gene; V was cut back by 3 bases and J by 13 bases. The chain's CDR3 is CSVDSGTGQEGLFF. The CDR3 bases are TGCAGCGTTGACTCCGGGACAGGGCAGGAAGGACTGTTTTTT. The whole variable domain, remainder taken from reference TRBV29-1 and TRBJ1-4, is SAVISQKPSRDICQRGTSLTIQCQVDSQVTMMFWYRQQPGQSLTLIATANQGSEATYESGFVIDKFPISRPNLTFSTLTVSNMSPEDSSIYLCSVDSGTGQEGLFFGSGTQLSVL.

This clone was picked up one time. The chain joins TRBV6-5 to TRBJ2-5; D might be TRBD1 (5 bases). Germline CDR1 is MNHEY and CDR2 is SVGAGI. CDR3 length equals 13 residues. V was clipped by 11 bases and J by 0 bases, with 13 bases between them. The CDR3 nucleotides read TGTGCCTGTCAGGGCGGACACCAAGAGACCCAGTACTTC. This sequence encodes CACQGGHQETQYF.

The chain carries TRBV5-1 and TRBJ2-1; either TRBD1 or TRBD2 may fit D (6 bases each). V was cut by 2 bases and J by 5 bases, with 17 bases left in between. The CDR3 is 16 amino acids. Germline V lookup: CDR1 SGHRS, CDR2 YFSETQ. CDR3 sequence: CASSFGGPPTNNEQFF. CDR3 sequence (DNA): TGCGCCAGCAGCTTCGGGGGCCCTCCGACAAACAATGAGCAGTTCTTC.

The J gene is TRBJ1-6, the V gene TRBV5-4, with 7 nucleotides matching TRBD1. Germline loops: CDR1 SGHNT, CDR2 YYREEE (reference sequence). This CDR3 spans 16 amino acids. V trimming: 4 bases; J trimming: 7 bases; junction bases outside the gene matches: 11. The CDR3 loop is CASSPTGQWGNSPLHF. DNA of the CDR3: TGTGCCAGCAGCCCAACGGGACAGTGGGGCAATTCACCCCTCCACTTT.

The chain joins TRBV28 to TRBJ1-4; 10 bases fit TRBD1. CDR3 length: 16 amino acids. Germline trimming cut 6 bases from V and 6 bases from J; bases unmatched to any gene: 10. The germline gives CDR1 MDHEN, CDR2 SYDVKM. The CDR3: CASSQGSDRGYEKLFF. Written as DNA, the CDR3 is TGTGCCAGCAGCCAAGGGTCGGACAGGGGGTATGAAAAACTGTTTTTT.

The chain has TRBV4-1 and TRBJ1-5; D remains unclear. Germline values: CDR1 MGHRA, CDR2 YSYEKL. The V gene lost 1 base and the J gene lost 0 bases, with 7 bases spanning the gap. The CDR3 is made up of 15 amino acids. The CDR3 bases are TGCGCCAGCAGCCAAGGAATCCATAGCAATCAGCCCCAGCATTTT. Protein sequence: CASSQGIHSNQPQHF.

The chain joins TRBV4-1 to TRBJ2-5; 9 nucleotides align to TRBD2. The CDR3 has 18 residues. With 2 bases clipped from V and 4 bases from J, the junction kept 14 bases outside the gene matches. Germline assignment: CDR1 MGHRA and CDR2 YSYEKL. CDR3 nucleotide sequence: TGCGCCAGCAGCCAACCTATTCAGATAGCGGGGGCGAGAGAGACCCAGTACTTC. Its protein product is CASSQPIQIAGARETQYF.

This CDR3 is CSVAAVGYEQYF. Written as DNA, the CDR3 is TGCAGCGTTGCCGCCGTAGGGTACGAGCAGTACTTC. This sequence joins TRBV29-1 and TRBJ2-7; D is unclear. The length of the CDR3 is 12 residues. Trimming took 4 bases from V and 4 from J, leaving 11 bases between them. Germline V lookup: CDR1 SQVTM, CDR2 ANQGSEA.

The V gene is TRBV6-5, the J gene TRBJ1-1; 10 nucleotides line up with TRBD1. V lost 8 bases, J lost 5 bases, and 2 bases stayed unmatched. The CDR3 runs to 12 residues. Per germline, CDR1 MNHEY and CDR2 SVGAGI. CDR3 nucleotide sequence: TGTGCCAGCCGGACAGGGGGGACTGAAGCTTTCTTT. As protein: CASRTGGTEAFF.